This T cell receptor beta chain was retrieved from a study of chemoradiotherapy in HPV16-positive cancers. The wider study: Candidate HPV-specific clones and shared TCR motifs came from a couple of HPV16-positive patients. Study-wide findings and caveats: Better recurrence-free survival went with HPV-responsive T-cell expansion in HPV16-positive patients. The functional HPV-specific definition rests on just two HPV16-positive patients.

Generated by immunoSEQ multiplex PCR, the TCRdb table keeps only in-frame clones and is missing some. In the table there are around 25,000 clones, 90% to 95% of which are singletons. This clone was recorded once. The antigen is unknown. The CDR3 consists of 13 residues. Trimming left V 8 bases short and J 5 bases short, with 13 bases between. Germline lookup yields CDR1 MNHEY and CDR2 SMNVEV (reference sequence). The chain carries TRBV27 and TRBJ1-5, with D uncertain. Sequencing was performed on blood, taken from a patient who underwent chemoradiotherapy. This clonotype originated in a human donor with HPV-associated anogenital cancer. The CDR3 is CASRPRRDQPQHF. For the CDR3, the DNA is TGTGCCAGCCGACCGAGGAGGGATCAGCCCCAGCATTTT.